This record covers a single TCR beta chain. The antigen is unknown. Libraries were made from TCR beta cDNA, and they carried unique molecular identifiers. A population of about 0.85 to 11 million T cells gave rise to roughly 0.5 million cDNA molecules. TCRdb processed the PCR reads anew with MiXCR; each CDR3 protein has one entry. This sample has some 260,000 distinct CDR3 sequences, with 35% to 40% found just once. These data belong to a study of post-analysis software for immune sequencing data. Overall study context: Multiple sclerosis in the patients followed relapsing-remitting, secondary progressive and progressive-relapsing courses. Study-level results: TRBV segments more frequent in patients than in controls numbered roughly 5 and included TRBV5-6, TRBV5-1 and TRBV20-1. Patients with multiple sclerosis recorded significantly lower normalized Chao1 diversity than controls, the study found.

Trimming removed 7 bases from V and 7 bases from J, with 4 bases in between. The length of the CDR3 is 9 residues. Germline-derived CDR1 and CDR2 are MNHNY and SVGAGI (reference sequence). This clonotype was sampled from a girl between 10 and 17 years old with multiple sclerosis. The sample was blood. This rearrangement joins TRBV6-6 to TRBJ2-5; D gene ambiguous. DNA for the CDR3: TGTGCCAGCACGGGGACCCAGTACTTC. It codes for CASTGTQYF.